These 15 T cell receptor beta chains were sequenced from one sample in a study of response to subunit inactivated influenza vaccine. TCRdb reprocessed the RT-PCR reads with MiXCR, giving one entry per CDR3 protein. This sample has about 150,000 distinct CDR3 sequences; approximately 11% occur once, and the top ten carry about a third. Sequencing used CD8+ T cells sorted from PBMCs, obtained around 25 months after vaccination. Receptors were obtained from a man in his fifties or sixties who received an inactivated influenza vaccine.

In this sample, this clonotype turned up many times. This chain uses TRBV6-1 with TRBJ2-3; D is undetermined. The CDR3 has 13 residues. Trimming took off 11 bases at V and 0 bases at J, with 12 bases between the two ends. Looked up from germline, CDR1 is MNHNS and CDR2 is SASEGT. CDR3 residues: CAGRIPSTDTQYF. DNA for the CDR3: TGTGCCGGAAGAATCCCTAGCACAGATACGCAGTATTTT.

This clonotype was observed a handful of times. This rearrangement joins TRBV28 to TRBJ1-3, with unresolved D. CDR3 length equals 15 residues. CDR1 is MDHEN and CDR2 is SYDVKM in the germline V gene. Trimming pared 2 bases from V and 2 bases from J, leaving 10 bases between. In DNA, the CDR3 is TGTGCCAGCAGTTTAAGCGTCCTTCCTGGAAACACCATATATTTT. Its translation is CASSLSVLPGNTIYF.

In nucleotides, the CDR3 is TGCAGCGCGTGGGGGGACTATGGCTACACCTTC. It specifies CSAWGDYGYTF. The V call is TRBV29-1, the J call TRBJ1-2, with D possibly TRBD1 on 5 matching bases. The V gene lost 7 bases and the J gene lost 3 bases, with 9 bases spanning the gap. CDR1 is SQVTM, CDR2 ANQGSEA, per germline. This CDR3 has 11 amino acids.

This clonotype was observed a handful of times. The chain carries TRBV12-3 or TRBV12-4 and TRBJ2-7, with a possible D match to TRBD2 (6 bases). Trimming stripped 6 bases from V and 6 bases from J, with 21 bases between. The CDR3 sequence is 15 residues long. DNA for the CDR3: TGTGCCAGCAGCCCGGACGCCGGGAGCCCCCGCGAGCAGTACTTC. Its translation is CASSPDAGSPREQYF.

CDR3 nucleotide sequence: TGCGCCAGCAGCCAAGAAAAGAGCGGGAGGGACTACAATGAGCAGTTCTTC. Translating it yields CASSQEKSGRDYNEQFF. The chain combines TRBV4-3 with TRBJ2-1; TRBD2 agrees at 10 bases. The CDR3 extends over 17 amino acids. CDR1 and CDR2 from the germline V gene are LGHNA and YSLEER. J lost 3 bases, V lost 0 bases, and 5 bases had no gene match.

The J gene is TRBJ2-3, the V gene TRBV20-1; D is ambiguous. CDR1 and CDR2 (germline): DFQATT, SNEGSKA (reference sequence). The length of the CDR3 is 15 residues. V gave up 0 bases and J gave up 2 bases, with 12 bases separating them. The CDR3 sequence is CSARDLRASTDTQYF. The CDR3 region has the DNA TGCAGTGCTAGAGATCTACGGGCCTCCACAGATACGCAGTATTTT.

This rearrangement joins TRBV23-1 to TRBJ2-3, with a tentative D call TRBD2 (6 bases). TRBV23-1 is treated as an ORF (open reading frame) with a function not yet certain. The CDR3 contains 18 residues. The V gene lost 1 base and the J gene lost 5 bases, with 22 bases spanning the gap. CDR3 nucleotide sequence: TGCGCCAGCAGTCAATTAGGTCCCCGGGGGAGAGTGGAAGATACGCAGTATTTT. Translation: CASSQLGPRGRVEDTQYF.

CDR3: CASSLQGPTSYEQYF. In nucleotides, the CDR3 is TGTGCCAGCAGCCTGCAGGGACCTACTTCCTACGAGCAGTACTTC. This chain joins TRBV7-9 and TRBJ2-7, with D tentatively TRBD1 or TRBD2 (5 bases each). The CDR3 is 15 amino acids. The V end lost 5 bases, the J end lost 1 base, and 15 bases lay between the germline ends. Germline V gene lookup returns CDR1 SEHNR and CDR2 FQNEAQ (reference sequence).

V and J are TRBV7-6 and TRBJ1-5, with a possible D match to TRBD1 (5 bases). Germline loops: CDR1 SGHVS, CDR2 FNYEAQ. This CDR3 region has 13 residues. V lost 5 bases and J lost 1, with 6 bases in between. The CDR3, as DNA: TGTGCCAGCAGCGCAGGGAGCAATCAGCCCCAGCATTTT. Translated: CASSAGSNQPQHF. Full variable domain (outside the CDR3, taken from reference TRBV7-6 and TRBJ1-5): GAGVSQSPRYKVTKRGQDVALRCDPISGHVSLYWYRQALGQGPEFLTYFNYEAQQDKSGLPNDRFSAERPEGSISTLTIQRTEQRDSAMYRCASSAGSNQPQHFGDGTRLSIL.

This clonotype appeared many times. The rearrangement uses TRBV6-1 and TRBJ2-4; 9 bases are a match to TRBD2. Trimming removed 6 bases from V and 6 bases from J; junction bases left unmatched: 6. The germline gives CDR1 MNHNS, CDR2 SASEGT. The CDR3 is 14 amino acids. The DNA of the CDR3 is TGTGCCAGCAGCCTAGCGGGACCCCCAAACATTCAGTACTTC. Amino acids: CASSLAGPPNIQYF.

This clonotype has more than one count but fewer than ten. J is TRBJ2-5 and V is TRBV7-9; 7 positions agree with TRBD2. The germline gives CDR1 SEHNR, CDR2 FQNEAQ (reference sequence). This CDR3 is built from 15 residues. The V segment lost 1 base and the J segment 3 bases; nucleotides outside the gene matches: 5. The CDR3 DNA is TGTGCCAGCAGCTTAGTCCGCGGGAGCGAAGAGACCCAGTACTTC. This sequence encodes CASSLVRGSEETQYF.

This clonotype was detected only a few times. The chain carries TRBV4-1 and TRBJ2-1; no clear D. The germline gives CDR1 MGHRA, CDR2 YSYEKL. Trimming took 4 bases from V and 4 from J, leaving 17 bases between them. The CDR3 runs 16 residues. The CDR3 nucleotides read TGCGCCAGCAGCCCAGTAGGCAGTAAAGTTTACAATGAGCAGTTCTTC. Translating gives CASSPVGSKVYNEQFF.

The chain joins TRBV6-1 to TRBJ2-7; 11 bases fit TRBD2. Germline trimming cut 6 bases from V and 4 bases from J; bases unmatched to any gene: 8. There are 15 residues in the CDR3. CDR1 MNHNS and CDR2 SASEGT come from the germline V gene. The CDR3 loop is CASRTGLAVIYEQYF. Here the CDR3 DNA reads TGTGCCAGCAGGACGGGACTAGCGGTTATATACGAGCAGTACTTC.

This clonotype has only a few counts. This chain connects TRBV6-5 to TRBJ2-2; possible D gene TRBD2, 5 bases. This CDR3 comprises 16 residues. Germline CDR1 reads MNHEY; CDR2 reads SVGAGI. V was cut by 0 bases and J by 6 bases, with 14 bases left in between. This CDR3 is CASSYSGSSSAGELFF. Written as DNA, the CDR3 is TGTGCCAGCAGTTACTCGGGCTCTAGCTCTGCCGGGGAGCTGTTTTTT.

This clonotype was detected ten times or more. This chain links TRBV5-1 with TRBJ1-2; 12 nucleotides align to TRBD1. Germline-derived CDR1 and CDR2 are SGHRS and YFSETQ. The CDR3 is 16 amino acids. Trimming cost V 4 bases and J 5 bases; bases outside gene matches: 9. CDR3 sequence reads: CASSEEPGQGAYGYTF. CDR3 coding DNA: TGCGCCAGCAGCGAAGAACCGGGACAGGGGGCTTATGGCTACACCTTC.